This is a list of T cell receptor beta chains from one sample in a study of Graves' ophthalmopathy and Graves' hyperthyroidism. A single record per CDR3 protein comes from TCRdb applying MiXCR to the multiplex PCR reads. The table includes under 250,000 distinct CDR3 sequences, roughly 27% detected once. The material sequenced was peripheral blood. These receptor sequences come from a man in his forties or fifties with Graves' ophthalmopathy. CDR3s leave out the opening cysteine and the closing phenylalanine or tryptophan. Some rows have no size entry. The others give once, few or many, or a class for an expanded clone.

once	TRBV6-1	ASSKTGTAYGYT
many	TRBV9	ASSGSTVPGTEAF
many	TRBV6-2/TRBV6-3	ASSYGGWEHTGELF
NA	TRBV7-8	ASSPRRQERYQETQY
NA	TRBV11-2	ASSPGTGPLAF
NA	TRBV6-4	ASSGGLAGGLDEQY
NA	TRBV12-3/TRBV12-4	ASRVAGYGQETQY
many	TRBV11-2	ASSYGTGGETQY
many	TRBV7-8	ASSWDTWGTQY
NA	TRBV7-2	ASSKDSYEQY
many	TRBV10-3	AISNSGAYEQY
many	TRBV19	ASTSVRGRTEAF
many	TRBV6-5	ASVDRGSSYEQY
many	TRBV11-2	ASSTPRTGRSFGYT
NA	TRBV19	ASTAGLLNTEAF
many	TRBV2	ASSREPQPQPQH
NA	TRBV6-1	ASAEAPGFRGRNQPQH
once	TRBV12-3/TRBV12-4	ASSSTLGETQY
many	TRBV27	ASSSGQGVYGYT
many	TRBV2	ASNEAGGGYT
many	TRBV12-3/TRBV12-4	ASTLQGTQETQY
NA	TRBV6-5	ASSYSTGDHQPQH